The 4 T cell receptor beta chains given below trace back to one sample, sequenced in a study of T cell repertoires in cytomegalovirus infection. TCRdb itself ran the reads through MiXCR, one entry per CDR3 protein. The top ten clones hold approximately 15% of a sample with roughly 300,000 distinct CDR3 sequences, more than 20% of them seen once. Sequenced sample: PBMCs. The source is a human donor in good health (CMV status not recorded). Some clones in this sample may be carry-over from other donors' samples.

This clonotype was seen a few times. V usage is TRBV7-2 and J usage is TRBJ2-3; 10 bases line up with TRBD2. The CDR3 consists of 19 residues. V gave up 1 base and J gave up 3 bases; unmatched junction bases: 13. CDR1 and CDR2 from the germline V gene are SGHTA and FQGNSA. Written as DNA, the CDR3 is TGTGCCAGCAGCTTAGTGTTTTCTAGCGGGAGTGAGATGACAGATACGCAGTATTTT. Residues: CASSLVFSSGSEMTDTQYF.

In this sample, this clonotype turned up many times. This sequence joins TRBV7-8 and TRBJ2-4; D not certain. V lost 4 bases, J lost 7 bases, and 11 bases lay in between. This CDR3 has 13 residues. Germline loops: CDR1 SGHVS, CDR2 FQNEAQ. CDR3 nucleotide sequence: TGTGCCAGCAGCTCGGCCCTCAAGAACATTCAGTACTTC. It translates to CASSSALKNIQYF.

There are many counts of this clonotype. The V call is TRBV7-9, the J call TRBJ2-5; TRBD2 matches 9 bases. Germline V gives CDR1 SEHNR, CDR2 FQNEAQ (reference sequence). V lost 1 base to trimming and J lost 5 bases; unmatched junction nucleotides: 5. The CDR3 extends over 15 amino acids. The CDR3 loop reads CASSLVLAGRETQYF. The CDR3 DNA reads TGTGCCAGCAGCTTAGTACTAGCGGGCCGGGAGACCCAGTACTTC.

This clonotype appeared many times. V is TRBV28 and J is TRBJ2-7, with 7 bases lining up with TRBD1. Germline V CDR1 and CDR2: MDHEN, SYDVKM. The J segment lost 2 bases and the V segment lost 7 bases, leaving 5 bases of the junction unmatched. The CDR3 covers 13 residues. The CDR3 DNA reads TGTGCCAGCAAGAGGGACAGTACCTACGAGCAGTACTTC. Its protein product is CASKRDSTYEQYF.